The 30 T cell receptor beta chains below come from one sample, sequenced in a study of T cells after yellow fever vaccination. Each CDR3 protein is one row after TCRdb ran MiXCR on the 5' RACE reads. Of 400,000 to 450,000 distinct CDR3 sequences listed, 18% are singletons. The specimen comprised PBMCs, sampled before the yellow fever booster vaccination. These receptors were obtained from a man younger than 35 who received the YFV17D yellow fever vaccine.

This clonotype was picked up many times. The chain links TRBV29-1 to TRBJ1-1; 9 bases fit TRBD1. With V trimmed by 3 bases and J by 3 bases, 5 bases remained unmatched. The CDR3 spans 14 residues. The V gene's germline CDR1 is SQVTM and CDR2 ANQGSEA. The CDR3 spells CSVEWDRVHTEAFF. DNA for the CDR3: TGCAGCGTTGAGTGGGACAGGGTCCACACTGAAGCTTTCTTT.

This clonotype was recorded a few times. The chain employs TRBV5-1 and TRBJ2-7; TRBD1 matches 8 bases. CDR1 and CDR2 from the germline V gene are SGHRS and YFSETQ. V lost 4 bases and J lost 0; bases outside the gene matches: 9. CDR3 length: 16 amino acids. CDR3 region: CASSPGRGQVSYEQYF. DNA of the CDR3: TGCGCCAGCAGCCCCGGCCGGGGACAGGTCTCCTACGAGCAGTACTTC.

V and J are TRBV7-9 and TRBJ2-3; 7 nucleotides match TRBD1. Germline lookup yields CDR1 SEHNR and CDR2 FQNEAQ (reference sequence). Losses at the gene ends were 5 bases for V and 0 bases for J; bases not matched to a gene: 8. The CDR3 runs to 16 residues. CDR3 bases: TGTGCCAGCAGCCATCCCAGGGGACAGAGCACAGATACGCAGTATTTT. This sequence encodes CASSHPRGQSTDTQYF.

The genes are TRBV9 and TRBJ2-5, with 7 bases matching TRBD1. Germline V gene lookup returns CDR1 SGDLS and CDR2 YYNGEE. CDR3 size: 15 residues. The junction had 4 bases not matched to a gene; V was cut back by 0 bases and J by 2 bases. DNA for the CDR3: TGTGCCAGCAGCGTAGCTACAGGGGCGCAAGAGACCCAGTACTTC. It yields the protein CASSVATGAQETQYF.

This chain uses TRBV20-1 with TRBJ2-7, with D perhaps TRBD1 (6 bases). Germline V gene data show CDR1 as DFQATT and CDR2 as SNEGSKA (reference sequence). The CDR3 is 14 residues long. The V gene lost 3 bases and the J gene lost 2 bases, with 14 bases spanning the gap. Written as DNA, the CDR3 is TGCAGTGCTAGTAGGGCGGACAGCGCCTACGAGCAGTACTTC. This sequence encodes CSASRADSAYEQYF.

The chain joins TRBV29-1 to TRBJ1-2; 8 positions agree with TRBD1. The V gene's germline CDR1 is SQVTM and CDR2 ANQGSEA. Trimming at V came to 2 bases and at J to 8 bases, leaving 7 bases not matched to a gene. The CDR3 totals 13 residues. The CDR3 here is CSVEQGALEGYTF. Written as DNA, the CDR3 is TGCAGCGTTGAACAGGGGGCCTTGGAGGGCTACACCTTC.

The DNA for the CDR3 is TGCGCCAGCAGCCAAGTCAAGGTTACTGAAGCTTTCTTT. Its translation is CASSQVKVTEAFF. V usage is TRBV4-1 and J usage is TRBJ1-1, with no clear D. The CDR3 covers 13 residues. V lost 1 base and J 5 bases, leaving 8 bases between the germline ends. The germline V gene encodes CDR1 MGHRA and CDR2 YSYEKL.

This clonotype was counted ten times or more. This chain uses TRBV4-3 with TRBJ2-1; 15 bases match TRBD2. In germline, CDR1 is LGHNA, CDR2 YSLEER. With 4 bases clipped from V and 4 bases from J, the junction kept 2 bases outside the gene matches. The CDR3 sequence is 16 residues long. CDR3 DNA sequence: TGCGCCAGCAGCCTGGGGACTAGCGGGGGGTACAATGAGCAGTTCTTC. It translates to CASSLGTSGGYNEQFF.

This chain links TRBV4-2 with TRBJ2-3; D is tentatively TRBD1 or TRBD2 (7 bases each). The CDR3 is made up of 17 amino acids. Germline V CDR1 and CDR2: LGHNA, YNFKEQ. Trimming shortened V by 4 bases and J by 1 base, and 18 bases separated the two germline ends. CDR3 loop: CASSREGARSGTDTQYF. The CDR3 bases are TGTGCCAGCAGCCGGGAGGGGGCCCGCTCGGGCACAGATACGCAGTATTTT.

This clonotype was seen a handful of times. The V and J genes are TRBV19 and TRBJ1-2, with D tentatively TRBD1 (6 bases). This CDR3 has 16 amino acids. V gave up 2 bases and J gave up 2 bases, with 15 bases separating them. Germline-derived CDR1 and CDR2 are LNHDA and SQIVND (reference sequence). The CDR3 sequence: CASSIRRRGANYGYTF. In DNA form, the CDR3 reads TGTGCCAGTAGTATAAGGCGCAGGGGCGCGAACTATGGCTACACCTTC.

This clonotype showed up just a few times. The chain is built from TRBV19 and TRBJ1-1; 8 bases line up with TRBD1. Germline V gene lookup returns CDR1 LNHDA and CDR2 SQIVND (reference sequence). The CDR3 runs 13 residues. V gave up 1 base and J gave up 9 bases; unmatched junction bases: 4. The CDR3 sequence is CASSIAGQGKAFF. DNA of the CDR3: TGTGCCAGTAGTATAGCCGGACAGGGAAAAGCTTTCTTT.

This clonotype came up a few times. This sequence joins TRBV29-1 and TRBJ2-3; 9 nucleotides line up with TRBD2. The trim removed 0 bases at V and 0 bases at J, leaving 7 bases unmatched. The length of the CDR3 is 17 residues. The V gene's germline CDR1 is SQVTM and CDR2 ANQGSEA. For the CDR3, the DNA is TGCAGCGTTGAAGAGAGGAGCGGGGGGACTAGCACAGATACGCAGTATTTT. Its protein is CSVEERSGGTSTDTQYF.

This clonotype was observed a handful of times. The CDR3 loop is CSASGPSGAGTGELFF. The CDR3 DNA is TGCAGTGCTAGCGGCCCTAGCGGGGCGGGCACCGGGGAGCTGTTTTTT. The chain links TRBV20-1 to TRBJ2-2, with TRBD2 matching 9 bases. This CDR3 spans 16 amino acids. Trimming removed 3 bases from V and 4 bases from J; junction bases left unmatched: 9. Per the germline V gene, CDR1 is DFQATT and CDR2 is SNEGSKA (reference sequence).

This clonotype showed up just a few times. CDR3 DNA sequence: TGCAGCGTGAAGGGGGGACTTTTTTACACAGATACGCAGTATTTT. Its translation: CSVKGGLFYTDTQYF. This rearrangement joins TRBV29-1 to TRBJ2-3; D possibly matches TRBD1 or TRBD2 (6 bases each). This CDR3 contains 15 residues. V dropped 6 bases and J dropped 2 bases, with 18 bases sitting between them. From germline, CDR1 is SQVTM and CDR2 ANQGSEA.

This clonotype was counted at least ten times. The rearrangement links TRBV24-1 to TRBJ2-2, with D possibly matching TRBD1 (6 bases). V gave up 0 bases and J gave up 3 bases, with 13 bases separating them. The CDR3 is made up of 17 amino acids. Germline loops: CDR1 KGHDR, CDR2 SFDVKD. CDR3 in DNA: TGTGCCACCAGTGATTTGAGTGCAGGGGCGTACACCGGGGAGCTGTTTTTT. Protein product: CATSDLSAGAYTGELFF.

V usage is TRBV4-3 and J usage is TRBJ1-2; D uncertain. CDR1 is LGHNA, CDR2 YSLEER, per germline. The CDR3 consists of 13 residues. Trimming left V 1 base short and J 7 bases short, with 10 bases between. CDR3 loop: CASSQVLRVGYTF. The CDR3 DNA sequence: TGCGCCAGCAGCCAAGTTCTTCGGGTTGGCTACACCTTC.

This clonotype was observed a few times. V gene TRBV4-1 combines with J gene TRBJ2-7, with D possibly being TRBD2 (5 bases). V was trimmed by 3 bases and J by 0 bases, leaving 12 bases between them. The CDR3 runs 15 residues. CDR1 and CDR2 from the germline V gene are MGHRA and YSYEKL. This chain's CDR3 is CASSQGSGSSYEQYF. In DNA, the CDR3 is TGCGCCAGCAGCCAGGGAAGTGGGAGCTCCTACGAGCAGTACTTC.

This clonotype showed up just a few times. The chain has TRBV4-1 and TRBJ2-5, with 9 bases identical to TRBD1. Germline V CDR1 and CDR2: MGHRA, YSYEKL. After removal of 1 base from V and 2 bases from J, the junction contained 5 bases not matched to a gene. The CDR3 length is 16 residues. CDR3 DNA: TGCGCCAGCAGCCAAGTAGGACAGGGGTGGCAAGAGACCCAGTACTTC. Amino acid sequence: CASSQVGQGWQETQYF.

This clonotype came up a few times. The chain has TRBV5-1 and TRBJ2-3; 7 positions agree with TRBD2. This CDR3 is built from 19 residues. The germline gives CDR1 SGHRS, CDR2 YFSETQ. The junction had 18 bases not matched to a gene; V was cut back by 4 bases and J by 1 base. CDR3 loop: CASSPASGVALRGTDTQYF. The CDR3 nucleotides read TGCGCCAGCAGCCCAGCTAGCGGTGTTGCCCTTAGAGGCACAGATACGCAGTATTTT. Full variable domain (rest looked up from reference TRBV5-1 and TRBJ2-3): KAGVTQTPRYLIKTRGQQVTLSCSPISGHRSVSWYQQTPGQGLQFLFEYFSETQRNKGNFPGRFSGRQFSNSRSEMNVSTLELGDSALYLCASSPASGVALRGTDTQYFGPGTRLTVL.

This chain joins TRBV12-3 or TRBV12-4 and TRBJ2-1; D is possibly TRBD1 or TRBD2 (6 bases each). CDR3 length equals 15 residues. The V and J ends lost 8 bases and 0 bases respectively, with 14 bases between them. The CDR3 sequence: CASSVSGASYNEQFF. The CDR3 DNA sequence: TGTGCCAGCTCAGTGTCGGGGGCCTCCTACAATGAGCAGTTCTTC.

The V call is TRBV7-9, the J call TRBJ1-2, with no clear D. V lost 5 bases to trimming and J lost 4 bases, with 11 bases between them. Germline CDR1 SEHNR, CDR2 FQNEAQ (reference sequence). CDR3 length: 13 amino acids. CDR3 DNA sequence: TGTGCCAGCAGCCCGGTCAGGTCCTATGGCTACACCTTC. This gives the protein CASSPVRSYGYTF.

This clonotype showed up just a few times. V is TRBV4-3 and J is TRBJ2-1, with D perhaps matching TRBD2 (5 bases). This CDR3 has 14 residues. Trimming removed 1 base from V and 9 bases from J, with 13 bases in between. Germline lookup yields CDR1 LGHNA and CDR2 YSLEER. CDR3: CASSQGPTSSEQFF. The DNA for the CDR3 is TGCGCCAGCAGCCAAGGACCCACTAGTAGTGAGCAGTTCTTC.

This chain uses TRBV6-5 with TRBJ1-1; D might be TRBD1 (5 bases). V was pared by 0 bases and J by 0 bases, with 17 bases between. Germline CDR1 reads MNHEY; CDR2 reads SVGAGI. The CDR3 has 18 amino acids. CDR3 loop: CASSYSVAGRAMNTEAFF. CDR3 DNA sequence: TGTGCCAGCAGTTACTCCGTGGCTGGCAGGGCTATGAACACTGAAGCTTTCTTT.

There are a few counts of this clonotype. As DNA, the CDR3 is TGTGCCAGCTTGGACAGGGGAGTTGAAAAACTGTTTTTT. It codes for CASLDRGVEKLFF. The chain has TRBV6-6 and TRBJ1-4; the match to TRBD1 covers 9 bases. The CDR3 totals 13 residues. The germline CDR1 and CDR2 sequences are MNHNY and SVGAGI (reference sequence). The J segment lost 7 bases and the V segment lost 8 bases, leaving 5 bases of the junction unmatched.

This clonotype was seen only a few times. The V gene is TRBV6-5, the J gene TRBJ1-3; D unresolved. This CDR3 has 15 residues. The germline V gene encodes CDR1 MNHEY and CDR2 SVGAGI. V gave up 2 bases and J gave up 0 bases, with 8 bases separating them. DNA of the CDR3: TGTGCCAGCAGTTACGGCCCGGGCTCTGGAAACACCATATATTTT. This encodes CASSYGPGSGNTIYF.

V and J are TRBV5-1 and TRBJ1-1; no clear D gene. V lost 4 bases and J lost 1, with 11 bases in between. Per germline, CDR1 SGHRS and CDR2 YFSETQ. The CDR3 totals 14 residues. CDR3 nucleotides: TGCGCCAGCAGCCCGAGGGAGGGGAACACTGAAGCTTTCTTT. Translating gives CASSPREGNTEAFF.

The sample holds many counts of this clonotype. This chain connects TRBV6-5 to TRBJ1-5, with D unclear. V lost 5 bases and J lost 3, with 8 bases in between. The CDR3 consists of 13 residues. Germline-derived CDR1 and CDR2 are MNHEY and SVGAGI. The CDR3 sequence is CASSKGFNQPQHF. DNA of the CDR3: TGTGCCAGCAGTAAAGGGTTCAATCAGCCCCAGCATTTT.

This clonotype was found a few times. The chain has TRBV13 and TRBJ2-1, with TRBD2 matching over 10 bases. This CDR3 has 15 amino acids. Germline values: CDR1 PRHDT, CDR2 FYEKMQ (reference sequence). Trimming cost V 2 bases and J 3 bases; bases outside gene matches: 1. DNA for the CDR3: TGTGCCAGCAGCTTACAGCGGGGGGGCTACAATGAGCAGTTCTTC. Its protein is CASSLQRGGYNEQFF.

The chain has TRBV29-1 and TRBJ1-4; TRBD1 is a possible D gene (5 bases). The CDR3 runs 13 residues. Trimming stripped 4 bases from V and 5 bases from J, with 11 bases between. The germline gives CDR1 SQVTM, CDR2 ANQGSEA. As DNA, the CDR3 is TGCAGCGTTGGGGCCCAGGGAAATGAAAAACTGTTTTTT. It translates to CSVGAQGNEKLFF.

The chain carries TRBV4-1 and TRBJ2-7, with a tentative D call TRBD1 (6 bases). This CDR3 spans 16 amino acids. V was cut by 9 bases and J by 0 bases, with 21 bases left in between. From germline, CDR1 is MGHRA and CDR2 YSYEKL. CDR3 residues: CASSRARTANSYEQYF. DNA for the CDR3: TGCGCCAGTTCTAGAGCGAGGACAGCCAACTCCTACGAGCAGTACTTC.